This record covers a single T cell receptor (beta chain). This sample stems from a study of control samples from healthy donors and cancer patients. Sequenced by immunoSEQ multiplex PCR; TCRdb stores in-frame clones only, minus some. The table includes 390,000 or so clones, around 90% detected once. The CDR3 consists of 15 residues. In germline, CDR1 is MNHNY, CDR2 SVGAGI (reference sequence). The ends were cut back, 3 bases at V and 2 bases at J, with 12 bases in the middle. Material: PBMCs. This chain links TRBV6-6 with TRBJ2-3, with D perhaps TRBD1 (5 bases). The receptor's source is a man between 40 and 49 years old with head and neck cancer. The CDR3 nucleotides read TGTGCCAGCAGTTATCAAGACAGATACACAGATACGCAGTATTTT. This translates into CASSYQDRYTDTQYF.